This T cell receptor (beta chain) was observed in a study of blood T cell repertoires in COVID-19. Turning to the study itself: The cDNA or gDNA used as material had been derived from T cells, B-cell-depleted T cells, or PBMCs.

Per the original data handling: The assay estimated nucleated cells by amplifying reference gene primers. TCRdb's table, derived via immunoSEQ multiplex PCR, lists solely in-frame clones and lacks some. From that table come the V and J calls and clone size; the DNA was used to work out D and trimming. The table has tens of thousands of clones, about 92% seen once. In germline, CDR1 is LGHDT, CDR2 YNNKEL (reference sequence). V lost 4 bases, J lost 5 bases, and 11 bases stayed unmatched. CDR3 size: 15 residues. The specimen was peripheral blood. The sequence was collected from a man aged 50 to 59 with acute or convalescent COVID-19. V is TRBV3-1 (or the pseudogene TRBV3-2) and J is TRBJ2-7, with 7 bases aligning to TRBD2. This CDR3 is CASSLIRTSIHEQYF. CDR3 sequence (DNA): TGTGCCAGCAGCCTAATCAGGACTAGTATCCACGAGCAGTACTTC.